This is a list of T cell receptor beta chains from one sample in a study of OX40 agonist ivuxolimab in advanced cancers. Assay used: immunoSEQ multiplex PCR; TCRdb lists only in-frame clones, some missing. The sample includes approximately 90,000 clones, roughly 90% of them seen just once. The source material was CD4+ or CD8+ T cells sorted from blood, sampled in a trial of the OX40 agonist ivuxolimab. These receptors originate from an adult with an advanced solid tumor such as melanoma, head and neck, liver or kidney cancer. The CDR3 runs from the conserved cysteine through the conserved F or W. Fields, in order: J gene, clone size, D gene, V gene, CDR3 DNA, CDR3 protein. A D gene is named only where the DNA matches it firmly. Only part of the rows carry a size: once, few, many, or a class if the clone is expanded.

J: TRBJ1-2; size: once; D: TRBD1; V: TRBV28; DNA: TGTGCCAGCAGTTTGCACAGGGGGGAAGCCTATGGCTACACCTTC; CDR3: CASSLHRGEAYGYTF
J: TRBJ2-5; size: .; D: .; V: TRBV18; DNA: TGTGCCAGCTCACCACCACTTAGGGAGACCCAGTACTTC; CDR3: CASSPPLRETQYF
J: TRBJ2-2; size: .; D: TRBD2; V: TRBV2; DNA: TGTGCCAGCAGCGTTCGAACTAGCGGGGCCTCCGGGGAGCTGTTTTTT; CDR3: CASSVRTSGASGELFF
J: TRBJ1-1; size: .; D: .; V: TRBV5-1; DNA: TGCGCCAGCAGCCCGACAGGCTTAATGAACACTGAAGCTTTCTTT; CDR3: CASSPTGLMNTEAFF
J: TRBJ1-1; size: .; D: .; V: TRBV19; DNA: TGTGCCAGTAGACCCCCGGAGGGGGGGCGTATGGAAGCTTTCTTT; CDR3: CASRPPEGGRMEAFF
J: TRBJ2-7; size: .; D: .; V: TRBV25-1; DNA: TGTGCCAGCAGTGAAAACTACAGGGACGAGCAGTACTTC; CDR3: CASSENYRDEQYF
J: TRBJ2-7; size: once; D: TRBD2; V: TRBV10-3; DNA: TGTGCCATCAGTGAGTCTTGGGGACTAGAGGGGTCCTACGAGCAGTACTTC; CDR3: CAISESWGLEGSYEQYF
J: TRBJ2-3; size: .; D: TRBD1; V: TRBV5-1; DNA: TGCGCCAGCAGCTTCGGACAGGGGGCAGATACGCAGTATTTT; CDR3: CASSFGQGADTQYF
J: TRBJ1-5; size: .; D: .; V: TRBV27; DNA: TGTGCCAGCAGTCCCACCGGGACGGTCTATAGCAATCAGCCCCAGCATTTT; CDR3: CASSPTGTVYSNQPQHF
J: TRBJ1-3; size: .; D: .; V: TRBV4-3; DNA: TGCGCCAGCAGCCAAGCAGGGGCAGGGGGAAACACCATATATTTT; CDR3: CASSQAGAGGNTIYF
J: TRBJ2-5; size: .; D: .; V: TRBV7-2; DNA: TGTGCCAGCAGCGAACAACCCGGGAAAGAGACCCAGTACTTC; CDR3: CASSEQPGKETQYF
J: TRBJ2-7; size: few; D: .; V: TRBV29-1; DNA: TGCAGCGTCGAATATCTTACAGGGGAGCAGTACTTC; CDR3: CSVEYLTGEQYF
J: TRBJ1-2; size: .; D: .; V: TRBV4-3; DNA: TGCGCCAGCAGCCAGGACACTTCTAACTATGGCTACACCTTC; CDR3: CASSQDTSNYGYTF
J: TRBJ1-1; size: .; D: .; V: TRBV5-6; DNA: TGTGCCAGCAGCGCCCCGGCGGGTGAAGCTTTCTTT; CDR3: CASSAPAGEAFF
J: TRBJ1-2; size: .; D: .; V: TRBV5-4; DNA: TGTGCCAGCAGCTTGGTGGGGGGGAGCTATGGCTACACCTTC; CDR3: CASSLVGGSYGYTF
J: TRBJ1-5; size: .; D: TRBD1; V: TRBV28; DNA: TGTGCCATCGGGGGGTTCAGGGGGTACCAGCCCCAGCATTTT; CDR3: CAIGGFRGYQPQHF
J: TRBJ1-5; size: .; D: TRBD1; V: TRBV4-3; DNA: TGCGCCAGCAGCCAGGACAGGGGGAATCAGCCCCAGCATTTT; CDR3: CASSQDRGNQPQHF
J: TRBJ1-1; size: .; D: .; V: TRBV2; DNA: TGTGCCAGCAGTGGGCAGATGAACACTGAAGCTTTCTTT; CDR3: CASSGQMNTEAFF
J: TRBJ2-5; size: .; D: TRBD1; V: TRBV10-3; DNA: TGTGCCATCAGTTCGGGACAGGGAATCCAAGAGACCCAGTACTTC; CDR3: CAISSGQGIQETQYF
J: TRBJ2-1; size: .; D: TRBD2; V: TRBV6-5; DNA: TGTGCCAGCAGTTACACTAGCGGGGTAGACAATGAGCAGTTCTTC; CDR3: CASSYTSGVDNEQFF
J: TRBJ2-2; size: .; D: .; V: TRBV19; DNA: TGTGCCAGTAGTTCTCAGACCGGGGAGCTGTTTTTT; CDR3: CASSSQTGELFF
J: TRBJ1-1; size: .; D: .; V: TRBV2; DNA: TGTGCCAGCAGTGGATCGGGACGGACGAACACTGAAGCTTTCTTT; CDR3: CASSGSGRTNTEAFF
J: TRBJ2-3; size: .; D: .; V: TRBV7-9; DNA: TGTGCCAGCAGCTTAGGGGGACAAGATACGCAGTATTTT; CDR3: CASSLGGQDTQYF
J: TRBJ2-1; size: .; D: TRBD2; V: TRBV7-9; DNA: TGTGCCAGCAGCATGACTAGCGGGGGTGGCAATGAGCAGTTCTTC; CDR3: CASSMTSGGGNEQFF
J: TRBJ2-6; size: .; D: .; V: TRBV28; DNA: TGTGCCAGCCTCCAGGGAGGCGCTGGCTCTGGGGCCAACGTCCTGACTTTC; CDR3: CASLQGGAGSGANVLTF
J: TRBJ1-1; size: .; D: .; V: TRBV5-6; DNA: TGTGCCAGCAGCTTGAGCAGGGCGGGTGAAGCTTTCTTT; CDR3: CASSLSRAGEAFF
J: TRBJ2-1; size: .; D: TRBD2; V: TRBV18; DNA: TGTGCCAGCTCCGTCCGGGGGGGTGAGCAGTTCTTC; CDR3: CASSVRGGEQFF